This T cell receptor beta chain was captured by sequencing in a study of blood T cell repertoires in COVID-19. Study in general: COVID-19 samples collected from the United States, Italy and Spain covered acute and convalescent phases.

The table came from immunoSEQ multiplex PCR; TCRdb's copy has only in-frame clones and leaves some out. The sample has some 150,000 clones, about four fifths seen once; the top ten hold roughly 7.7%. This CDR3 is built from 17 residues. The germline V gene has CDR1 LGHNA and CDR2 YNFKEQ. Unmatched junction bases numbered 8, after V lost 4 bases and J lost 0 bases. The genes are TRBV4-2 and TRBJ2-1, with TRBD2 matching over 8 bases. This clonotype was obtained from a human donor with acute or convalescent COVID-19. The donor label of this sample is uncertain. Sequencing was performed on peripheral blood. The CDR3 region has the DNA TGTGCCAGCAGCCTCCTTGCCGGGACTAGCTCCTACAATGAGCAGTTCTTC. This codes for CASSLLAGTSSYNEQFF.